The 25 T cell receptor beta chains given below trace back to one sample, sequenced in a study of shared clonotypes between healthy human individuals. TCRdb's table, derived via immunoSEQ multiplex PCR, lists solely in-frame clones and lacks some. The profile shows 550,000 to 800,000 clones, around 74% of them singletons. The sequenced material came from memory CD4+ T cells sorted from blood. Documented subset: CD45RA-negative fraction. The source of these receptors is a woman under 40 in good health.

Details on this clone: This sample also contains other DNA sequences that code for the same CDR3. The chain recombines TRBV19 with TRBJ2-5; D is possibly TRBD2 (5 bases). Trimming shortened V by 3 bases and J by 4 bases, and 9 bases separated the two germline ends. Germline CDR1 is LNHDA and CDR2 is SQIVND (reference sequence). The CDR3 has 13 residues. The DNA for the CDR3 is TGTGCCAGTAGTATCCGGGATGGAGAGACCCAGTACTTC. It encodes CASSIRDGETQYF.

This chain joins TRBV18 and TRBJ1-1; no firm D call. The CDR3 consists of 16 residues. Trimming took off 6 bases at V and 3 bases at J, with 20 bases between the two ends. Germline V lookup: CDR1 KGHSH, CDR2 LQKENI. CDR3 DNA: TGTGCCAGCTCCCAGGCTGTCGGAGCAGTGGACACTGAAGCTTTCTTT. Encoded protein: CASSQAVGAVDTEAFF.

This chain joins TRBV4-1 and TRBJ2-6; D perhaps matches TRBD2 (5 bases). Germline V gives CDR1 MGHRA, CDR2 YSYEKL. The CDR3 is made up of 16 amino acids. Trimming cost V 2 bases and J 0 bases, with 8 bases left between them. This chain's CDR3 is CASSQPRDSGANVLTF. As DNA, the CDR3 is TGCGCCAGCAGCCAACCACGGGACTCTGGGGCCAACGTCCTGACTTTC.

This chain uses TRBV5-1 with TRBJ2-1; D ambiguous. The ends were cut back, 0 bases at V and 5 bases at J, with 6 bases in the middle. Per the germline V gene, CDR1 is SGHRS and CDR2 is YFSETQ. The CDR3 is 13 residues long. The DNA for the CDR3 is TGCGCCAGCAGCTTGGGGAGAGACAATGAGCAGTTCTTC. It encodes CASSLGRDNEQFF.

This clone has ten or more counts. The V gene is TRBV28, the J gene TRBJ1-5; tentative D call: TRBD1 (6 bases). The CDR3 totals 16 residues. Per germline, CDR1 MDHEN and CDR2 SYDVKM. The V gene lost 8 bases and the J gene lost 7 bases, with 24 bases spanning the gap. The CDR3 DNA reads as TGTGCCAGCGGGTACGCCGGGACCCTTGGGGGCCAGCCCCAGCATTTT. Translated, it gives CASGYAGTLGGQPQHF.

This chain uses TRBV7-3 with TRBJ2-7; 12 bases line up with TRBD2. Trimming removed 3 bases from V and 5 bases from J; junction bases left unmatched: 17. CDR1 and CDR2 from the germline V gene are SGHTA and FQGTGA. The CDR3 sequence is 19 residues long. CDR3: CASSFPFQTGTSGRHEQYF. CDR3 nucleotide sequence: TGTGCCAGCAGCTTCCCTTTCCAAACCGGGACTAGCGGGCGCCACGAGCAGTACTTC.

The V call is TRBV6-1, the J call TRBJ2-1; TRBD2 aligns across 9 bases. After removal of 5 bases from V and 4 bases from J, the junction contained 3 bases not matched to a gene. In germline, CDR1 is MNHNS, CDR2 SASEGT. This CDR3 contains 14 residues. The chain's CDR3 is CASSKAGGYNEQFF. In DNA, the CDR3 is TGTGCCAGCAGTAAGGCGGGAGGGTACAATGAGCAGTTCTTC.

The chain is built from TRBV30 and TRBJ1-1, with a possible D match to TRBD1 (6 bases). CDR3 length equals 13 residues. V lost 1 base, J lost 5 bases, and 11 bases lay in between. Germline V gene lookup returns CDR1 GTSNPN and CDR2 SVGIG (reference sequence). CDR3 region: CAWSEDRRTEAFF. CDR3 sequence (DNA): TGTGCCTGGAGTGAGGACAGAAGGACTGAAGCTTTCTTT.

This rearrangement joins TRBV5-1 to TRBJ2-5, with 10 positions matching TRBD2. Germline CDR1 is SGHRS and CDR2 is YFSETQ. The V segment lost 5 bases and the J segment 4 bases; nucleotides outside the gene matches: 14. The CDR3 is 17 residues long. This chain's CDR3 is CASRTASGSVGAETQYF. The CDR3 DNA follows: TGCGCCAGCAGGACCGCTAGCGGGAGTGTTGGGGCAGAGACCCAGTACTTC.

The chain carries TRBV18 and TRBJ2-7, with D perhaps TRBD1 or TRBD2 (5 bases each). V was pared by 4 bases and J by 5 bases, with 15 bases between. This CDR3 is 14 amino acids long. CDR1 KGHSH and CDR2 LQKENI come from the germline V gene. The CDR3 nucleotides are TGTGCCAGCTCACTCCGGGACGGACTGGACGAGCAGTACTTC. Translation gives CASSLRDGLDEQYF.

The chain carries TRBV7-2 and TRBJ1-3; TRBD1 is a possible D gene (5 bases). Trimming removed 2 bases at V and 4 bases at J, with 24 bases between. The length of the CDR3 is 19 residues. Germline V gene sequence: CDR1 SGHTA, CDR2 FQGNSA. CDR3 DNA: TGTGCCAGCAGCTTATGGGGAATGAGGGGCCGCGAGATGGGAAACACCATATATTTT. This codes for CASSLWGMRGREMGNTIYF.

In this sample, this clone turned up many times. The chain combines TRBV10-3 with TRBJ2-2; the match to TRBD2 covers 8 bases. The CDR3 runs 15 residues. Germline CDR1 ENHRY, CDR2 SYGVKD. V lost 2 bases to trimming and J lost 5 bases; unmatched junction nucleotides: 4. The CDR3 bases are TGTGCCATCAGTGAGACTAGCGGATTGACCGGGGAGCTGTTTTTT. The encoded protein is CAISETSGLTGELFF.

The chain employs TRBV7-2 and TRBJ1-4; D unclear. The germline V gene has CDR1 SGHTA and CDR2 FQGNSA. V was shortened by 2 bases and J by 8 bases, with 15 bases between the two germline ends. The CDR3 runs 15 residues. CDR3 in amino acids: CASSLLDTVYEKLFF. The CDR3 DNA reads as TGTGCCAGCAGCTTACTTGACACAGTTTACGAAAAACTGTTTTTT. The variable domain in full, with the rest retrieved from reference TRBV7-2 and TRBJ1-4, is GAGVSQSPSNKVTEKGKDVELRCDPISGHTALYWYRQSLGQGLEFLIYFQGNSAPDKSGLPSDRFSAERTGGSVSTLTIQRTQQEDSAVYLCASSLLDTVYEKLFFGSGTQLSVL.

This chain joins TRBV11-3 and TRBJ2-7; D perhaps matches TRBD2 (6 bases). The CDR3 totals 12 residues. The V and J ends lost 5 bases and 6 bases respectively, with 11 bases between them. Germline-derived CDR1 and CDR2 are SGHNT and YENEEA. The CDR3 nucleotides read TGTGCCAGCAGCCTGGCCGGGGGCGAGCAGTACTTC. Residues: CASSLAGGEQYF.

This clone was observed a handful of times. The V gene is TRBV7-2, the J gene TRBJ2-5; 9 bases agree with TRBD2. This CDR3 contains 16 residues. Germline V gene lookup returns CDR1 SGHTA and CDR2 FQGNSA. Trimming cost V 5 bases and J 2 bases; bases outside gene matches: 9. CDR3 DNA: TGTGCCAGCAGCCCATCGACTAGCGGCCCACAAGAGACCCAGTACTTC. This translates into CASSPSTSGPQETQYF.

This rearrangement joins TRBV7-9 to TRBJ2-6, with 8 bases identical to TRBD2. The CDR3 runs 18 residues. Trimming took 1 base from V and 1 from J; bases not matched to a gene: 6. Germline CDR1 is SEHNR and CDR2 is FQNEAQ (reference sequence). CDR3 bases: TGTGCCAGCAGCTTAGATATCGGGAGGGGATCTGGGGCCAACGTCCTGACTTTC. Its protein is CASSLDIGRGSGANVLTF.

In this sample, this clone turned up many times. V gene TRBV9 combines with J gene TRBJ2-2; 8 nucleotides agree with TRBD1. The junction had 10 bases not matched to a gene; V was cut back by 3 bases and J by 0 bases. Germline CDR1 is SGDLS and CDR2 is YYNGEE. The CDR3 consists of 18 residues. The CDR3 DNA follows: TGTGCCAGCAGCGACCGACAGGGGAGGACCACGAACACCGGGGAGCTGTTTTTT. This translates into CASSDRQGRTTNTGELFF. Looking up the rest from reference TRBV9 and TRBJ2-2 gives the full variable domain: DSGVTQTPKHLITATGQRVTLRCSPRSGDLSVYWYQQSLDQGLQFLIQYYNGEERAKGNILERFSAQQFPDLHSELNLSSLELGDSALYFCASSDRQGRTTNTGELFFGEGSRLTVL.

The CDR3 DNA sequence: TGTGCCAGCAGCTTAGACGGGGATTACAATGAGCAGTTCTTC. This sequence encodes CASSLDGDYNEQFF. This chain links TRBV7-9 with TRBJ2-1, with D perhaps matching TRBD2 (5 bases). V was cut by 1 base and J by 4 bases, with 8 bases left in between. There are 14 residues in the CDR3. The germline gives CDR1 SEHNR, CDR2 FQNEAQ (reference sequence).

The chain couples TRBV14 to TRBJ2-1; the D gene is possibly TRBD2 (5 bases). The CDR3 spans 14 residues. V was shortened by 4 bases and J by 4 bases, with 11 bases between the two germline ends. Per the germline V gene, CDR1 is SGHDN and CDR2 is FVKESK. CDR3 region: CASSLKDWYNEQFF. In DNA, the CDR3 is TGTGCCAGCAGCCTGAAGGACTGGTACAATGAGCAGTTCTTC.

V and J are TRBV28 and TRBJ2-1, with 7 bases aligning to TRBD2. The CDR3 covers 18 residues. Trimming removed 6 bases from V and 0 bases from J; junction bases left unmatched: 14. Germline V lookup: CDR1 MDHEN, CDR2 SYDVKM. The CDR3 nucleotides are TGTGCCAGCAGCCCCGCCTTGGGCCGCGGGAGCTCCTACAATGAGCAGTTCTTC. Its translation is CASSPALGRGSSYNEQFF. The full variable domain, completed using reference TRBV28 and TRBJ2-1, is DVKVTQSSRYLVKRTGEKVFLECVQDMDHENMFWYRQDPGLGLRLIYFSYDVKMKEKGDIPEGYSVSREKKERFSLILESASTNQTSMYLCASSPALGRGSSYNEQFFGPGTRLTVL.

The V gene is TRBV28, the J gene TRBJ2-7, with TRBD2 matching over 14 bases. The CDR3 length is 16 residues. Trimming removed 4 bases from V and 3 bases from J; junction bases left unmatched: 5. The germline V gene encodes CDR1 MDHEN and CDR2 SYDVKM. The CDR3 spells CASSWTSGRLHYEQYF. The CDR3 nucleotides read TGTGCCAGCAGTTGGACTAGCGGGAGGCTGCACTACGAGCAGTACTTC.

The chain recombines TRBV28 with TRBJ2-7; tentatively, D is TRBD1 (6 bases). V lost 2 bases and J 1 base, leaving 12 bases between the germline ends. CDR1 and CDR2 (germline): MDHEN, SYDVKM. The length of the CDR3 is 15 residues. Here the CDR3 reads CASSLHRRGSYEQYF. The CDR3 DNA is TGTGCCAGCAGTTTACACAGAAGGGGGTCCTACGAGCAGTACTTC. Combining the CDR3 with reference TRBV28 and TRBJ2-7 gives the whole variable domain DVKVTQSSRYLVKRTGEKVFLECVQDMDHENMFWYRQDPGLGLRLIYFSYDVKMKEKGDIPEGYSVSREKKERFSLILESASTNQTSMYLCASSLHRRGSYEQYFGPGTRLTVT.

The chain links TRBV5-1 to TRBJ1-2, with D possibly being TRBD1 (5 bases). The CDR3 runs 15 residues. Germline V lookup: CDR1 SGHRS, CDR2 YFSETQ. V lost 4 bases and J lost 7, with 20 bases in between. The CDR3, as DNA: TGCGCCAGCAGCCACGGGACTCCGCGAATGGGTGGCTACACCTTC. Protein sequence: CASSHGTPRMGGYTF.

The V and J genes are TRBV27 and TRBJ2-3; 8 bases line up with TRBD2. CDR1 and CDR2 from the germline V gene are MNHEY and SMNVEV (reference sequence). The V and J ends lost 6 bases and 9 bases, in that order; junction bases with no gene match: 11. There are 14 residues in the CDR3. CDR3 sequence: CASSISGNHGTQYF. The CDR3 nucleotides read TGTGCCAGCAGCATTAGCGGGAACCACGGCACGCAGTATTTT.

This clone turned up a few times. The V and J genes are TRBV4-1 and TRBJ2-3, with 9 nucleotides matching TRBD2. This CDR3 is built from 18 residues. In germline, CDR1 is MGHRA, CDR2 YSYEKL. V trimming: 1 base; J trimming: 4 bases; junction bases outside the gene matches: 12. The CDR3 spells CASSQVFSGSAPSDTQYF. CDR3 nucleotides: TGCGCCAGCAGCCAAGTATTTAGCGGGAGTGCCCCCTCAGATACGCAGTATTTT.